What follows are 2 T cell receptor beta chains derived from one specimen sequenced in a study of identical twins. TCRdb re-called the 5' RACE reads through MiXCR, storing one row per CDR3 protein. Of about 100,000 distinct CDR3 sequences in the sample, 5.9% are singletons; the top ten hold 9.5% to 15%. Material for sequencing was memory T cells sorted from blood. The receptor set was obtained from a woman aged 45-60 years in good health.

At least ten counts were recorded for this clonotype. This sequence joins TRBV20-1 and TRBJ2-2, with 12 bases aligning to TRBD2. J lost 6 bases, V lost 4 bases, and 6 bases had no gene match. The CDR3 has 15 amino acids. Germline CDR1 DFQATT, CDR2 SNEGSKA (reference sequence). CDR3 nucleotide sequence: TGCAGTGCTACGACTAGCGGGAGTAAGGCCGGGGAGCTGTTTTTT. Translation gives CSATTSGSKAGELFF.

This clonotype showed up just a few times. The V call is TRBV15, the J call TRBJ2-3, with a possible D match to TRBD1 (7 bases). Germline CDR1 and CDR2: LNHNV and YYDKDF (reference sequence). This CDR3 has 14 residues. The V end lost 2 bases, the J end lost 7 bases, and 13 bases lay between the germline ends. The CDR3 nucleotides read TGTGCCACCAGCAGACAGGGGGGACCAAATACGCAGTATTTT. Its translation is CATSRQGGPNTQYF.